This TCR beta chain is from a study of T cell responses to AZD1222 COVID-19 vaccine. The CDR3 sequence is 14 residues long. V lost 4 bases and J 0 bases, leaving 9 bases between the germline ends. Germline values: CDR1 SGHNT, CDR2 YYREEE (reference sequence). TCRdb keeps only in-frame clones here, not all; method: immunoSEQ multiplex PCR. This sample has tens of thousands of clones, with 80% to 90% found just once. In regard to this clone: What it binds is not known.

Overall study results and limits: Close to half of spike-specific TCRs reportedly recognize unmutated variant regions. Repertoire sampling happened only post peak T cell response.

Source: peripheral blood, taken 28 days after the second AZD1222 dose. This TCR was sampled from an adult who received the AZD1222 COVID-19 vaccine. The chain links TRBV5-4 to TRBJ2-3; maybe TRBD2 (6 bases). The CDR3 region has the DNA TGTGCCAGCAGCCGGGCGGGGAGCACAGATACGCAGTATTTT. This codes for CASSRAGSTDTQYF.